Detailed here is one T cell receptor (beta chain). Its antigen is not known. Donors ranged from about 6 to 95 years old and were healthy Caucasians in Russia. Combining a sample-barcoded 5' primer with a J-beta primer mix, a second PCR ran for about 6 to 11 cycles. Each cDNA molecule received a tag from a template-switch adaptor that had 12 random nucleotides. TCRdb called the 5' RACE reads again in MiXCR, with one record for every CDR3 protein. The sample holds hundreds of thousands of distinct CDR3 sequences, 46% seen once. The source of the sample is a study of blood T cells in healthy people across ages. Study-wide context: The template switching approach captured approximately one barcoded beta molecule for every two T cells.

Deletions cut 6 bases from V and 11 bases from J, with 19 bases between. This CDR3 comprises 12 residues. Germline V CDR1 and CDR2: DFQATT, SNEGSKA (reference sequence). Whole-study findings and limits: Older age coincided with a roughly linear decline in TCR beta diversity per million T cells.

Sample: blood. This clonotype was obtained from a man older than 75 in good health. The chain employs TRBV20-1 and TRBJ1-1; tentative D call: TRBD1 (5 bases). The CDR3 is CSALWGDRGAFF. Written as DNA, the CDR3 is TGCAGTGCCCTATGGGGGGACCGAGGGGCTTTCTTT.